This T cell receptor (beta chain) was sequenced in a study of cytomegalovirus exposure and HLA in healthy donors. Study overall: Among about 190 million T cells, an earlier analysis found about 100 million unique TCR beta sequences.

A multiplex PCR was run with 60 Vbeta primers and 13 Jbeta primers. Generated by immunoSEQ multiplex PCR, the TCRdb table keeps only in-frame clones and is missing some. The sample consists of 180,000 or so clones, 70% to 75% of them appearing once. The CDR3 spans 14 residues. Trimming removed 3 bases from V and 1 base from J, with 7 bases in between. Germline loops: CDR1 WSHSY, CDR2 SAAADI. This clone was recorded only once. Antigen unknown. Study-level points and caveats: HLA-A and HLA-B allele assignments for most subjects were reportedly predicted accurately using TCR beta sequences.

This TCR derives from a male donor in good health and CMV-seronegative. The specimen sequenced was PBMCs. This chain uses TRBV10-2 with TRBJ1-5, with D tentatively TRBD1 (5 bases). The CDR3 loop reads CASSDRVSNQPQHF. DNA of the CDR3: TGCGCCAGCAGTGACAGGGTGAGCAATCAGCCCCAGCATTTT.